This T cell receptor beta chain was sequenced in a study of cytomegalovirus exposure and HLA in healthy donors (dated by TCRdb to about 2017). About the full investigation: An earlier analysis of approximately 640 of the donors reported 250 to 300 Gb of sequence data and 120 million or so unique TCR beta sequences from about 200 million T cells. A later genetic analysis used genome-wide SNP genotypes for about 65% of the 666 donors, treating that subset as a discovery cohort. Rather than using new phenotypic data, the later analysis identified candidate immune exposures from TCR beta sequences and from how often those sequences occurred across donors. The aim of the study was to test whether cataloging public T cell receptors could identify signatures of past pathogen exposure. A separate validation cohort of approximately 120 different subjects was used in addition to the roughly 670-subject first cohort. Every discovery cohort repertoire had been produced on one sequencing platform. HLA typing covered class I and class II loci at four-digit resolution. An early release covering 550 to 650 HLA-typed donors comprised about 300 gigabases of sequencing data and 85 million or so unique TCR sequences. An earlier analysis of several hundred of the donors applied high-throughput TCR beta sequencing to assess whether each TCR beta V gene segment acted as functional or pseudogenic. Among 398 genotyped donors of the cohort, an average of approximately 200,000 unique TCR beta nucleotide sequences was sequenced per donor, of which 15% to 20% were non-productive. The study used immunosequencing to profile the T cell repertoires of several hundred subjects and linked those repertoires to cytomegalovirus serostatus. To predict cytomegalovirus infection status, the study brought together high-throughput TCR immunosequencing, statistical association of individual TCRs with disease status, and machine learning. To study patterns of TCR occurrence, a later analysis re-analyzed previously published TCR beta repertoires from 500 to 850 donors and added high-resolution HLA genotyping. Typing coverage varied by locus: roughly 629-640 donors for A, B, C, DRB1 and DQB1; some 520 for DQA1; nearly 610 for DPA1; approximately 490 for DPB1. Because of strong linkage in the cohort, 5 or 6 DR-DQ haplotypes were treated as single units for association and clustering. Alongside the repertoire data, information on donor age, sex, ethnicity and CMV serostatus was compiled. Of the roughly 400 genotyped donors, approximately 83% fell in the genetic ancestry cluster associated with self-reported Caucasian donors.

Library prep was done by the immunoSEQ multiplex PCR assay. The multiplex PCR relied on a mix of 60 forward primers for TCR Vbeta segments and 13 reverse primers for TCR Jbeta segments. Amplification of the CDR3 region of rearranged TCR beta genes was performed with a multiplex PCR assay on genomic DNA. Amplified TCR beta libraries were sequenced as 87-base-pair reads on the Illumina HiSeq System. As for the original processing: A later analysis counted tens of millions of unique TCR beta chains across the 666 repertoires, and roughly 10 million of these chains were shared by at least two donors. A nearest-neighbor algorithm error-corrected the raw reads and collapsed the reads into unique sequences, merging closely related sequences to remove PCR and sequencing errors. Alignment of CDR3 sequences to IMGT reference sequences was used to assign V, D and J gene segments. For a sequence to be retained, at least a six-nucleotide match to both a V gene segment and a J gene segment was required. Rearrangements were classified as productive when the CDR3 lacked stop codons and remained in frame with V and J, and all other rearrangements were classified as non-productive. Following IMGT convention, CDR3 was defined as the stretch from the second conserved V-encoded cysteine to the conserved J-encoded phenylalanine. The earlier analysis of 500 to 650 of the donors excluded any sequence lacking an unambiguous match to a single V gene segment. In an earlier analysis of several hundred of the donors, V segments were called functional above 56.7% productive rearrangements and were called segregating when the between-donor standard deviation exceeded 5%. A statistical classification framework was built to diagnose cytomegalovirus status from the catalog of TCR beta chain sequences. In a later analysis, TCR nucleotide sequences were compared against IMGT/GENE-DB human TR gene sequences so that V and J genes could be assigned. Using the TCRdist pipeline, a later analysis assigned CDR3 sequences along with most-parsimonious VDJ recombination scenarios. In a later analysis, each TCR beta chain was defined by its CDR3 amino acid sequence together with its V-gene family, and reads lacking a unique V-gene family were excluded. As a way to deal with suspected cross-contamination and a sequencing artifact, a later analysis dropped 450 to 700 nucleotide sequences that were highly shared and had low generation probability. In a later analysis, a clonal expansion index was calculated for each public chain from normalized within-repertoire ranks of inferred template counts. A later analysis computed generation probabilities with a VDJ recombination model fitted to out-of-frame rearrangements, and checked the results against IGoR. In a later analysis, TCR-TCR, TCR-HLA and TCR-CMV co-occurrence was scored with hypergeometric tests, and a repertoire-size bias correction was applied to TCR pairs. A later analysis estimated false discovery rates by permuting HLA or CMV assignments 20 times. A later analysis grouped co-occurring TCRs with DBSCAN, adding TCRdist sequence similarity when clustering within HLA-allele-positive subsets. Repertoires with fewer than 30,000 or more than 120,000 public chains, plus five repertoires with anomalous nucleotide sharing, were excluded from co-occurrence clustering. TCRdb carries this immuneACCESS record with in-frame sequences only. Its versions omit some clonotypes, under half of them owing to an unresolved V gene in the studies checked, with the rest unexplained. The V and J calls and clone size were taken over from that table, and D and trimming were inferred from the DNA. Recorded for this sample are 54,000 or so clones; around 70% of them occurred a single time. The top ten clones comprise less than 20% of the sample.

Results the study describes overall, beyond this receptor: Roughly uniform sequencing depth across donors was assumed in presence/absence analyses, although this assumption may not hold. In an earlier analysis of some 500 of the donors, most TCR beta V segments were observed in productive rearrangements about 90% or about 30% of the time, broadly matching IMGT annotations. Several of the top co-occurrence clusters appeared to be linked to parvovirus B19, influenza, CMV and Epstein-Barr virus, according to a later analysis. Compared with equally common non-associated chains, HLA-associated TCR beta chains in a later analysis were more clonally expanded and had lower generation probabilities. Most TCR sequences were observed very rarely across donors, whereas some public TCRs were present in many individuals. In vitro tests confirmed that a few of the cytomegalovirus-associated TCR beta chains recognize cytomegalovirus antigens. A further reported finding was that TCR beta sequences accurately predicted the HLA-A and HLA-B alleles for most subjects in the first cohort. An association between a missense DCLRE1C variant and V-gene and J-gene trimming of TCR beta chains was found in a later genetic analysis and replicated in an independent cohort. A group of highly shared sequence variants was considered likely to be a technical artifact of the sequencing pipeline. In a later analysis, the rate of TCR association differed among HLA loci, with DRB1 alleles having the most associated TCRs and HLA-C alleles having the fewest. The cohort was sequenced for TCR beta chains only, and without alpha or paired-chain data the features that could be detected were limited. Correlated functional status among segregating V segments might be attributable to linkage disequilibrium, but an unknown experimental factor could not be ruled out. Compared with the roughly 670-donor mean, donors in an Asian-associated ancestry cluster had fewer N-insertions in productive TCRs, according to a later genetic analysis. A later analysis found that most CMV-associated TCR beta chains appeared HLA-restricted, with HLA associations seemingly driven largely by CMV exposure. At a false discovery rate of 0.05, a later analysis linked under 20,000 TCR beta sequences to specific HLA alleles. CMV serostatus was the only immune exposure information available for the cohort. The earlier analysis of some 540 of the donors excluded 15 to 20 rarely observed V segments, including chromosome 9 orphons, because counts were too low. HLA typing was unavailable for some donors at each locus, so association tests used only the typed subset. Strong co-occurrence of HLA alleles, especially DR and DQ, made assigning TCR associations to individual alleles difficult. It was suggested by the authors that the approach could potentially be generalized to other disease states and immunological phenotypes. The study gave a list of some 150 TCR beta chains associated with cytomegalovirus. The classifier was reported to diagnose cytomegalovirus status with high specificity and sensitivity in both the original and validation cohorts.

This clone has more than one count but fewer than ten. Its antigen remains unidentified. It has no much larger one-base neighbor in the sample; base qualities were not kept. In total, roughly 670 healthy bone marrow donors made up the cohort. All cohort members were sampled while nominally healthy, although unrecorded immune exposures were likely present. The donor was CMV seropositive and belonged to the group of 250 to 300 seropositive cohort members. A peripheral blood sample was collected from each donor, and TCR beta sequencing was performed on peripheral blood mononuclear cells. Genomic DNA was extracted from the blood cell samples with the Qiagen DNeasy Blood Extraction Kit. The origin of this receptor is a woman in her sixties in good health and CMV-seropositive. Sequencing input: PBMCs.

The DNA reads as follows: TGTGCCAGCAGCCGATTCTCCGGACAGATGAACACTGAAGCTTTCTTT. It encodes CASSRFSGQMNTEAFF. The rearranged segments are TRBV6-6 and TRBJ1-1, and perhaps TRBD1 as D gene, on 6 matching bases. The CDR3 contains 16 residues, cysteine and phenylalanine counted. This entry keeps only the CDR3 DNA: 48 bases, framed from base 1. Trimming at the junction amounts to 6 bases on V and 0 bases on J, and the germline ends lie 17 bases apart. Based on the germline V gene (reference sequence), the CDR1 and CDR2 sequences are MNHNY and SVGAGI.